This record covers a single T cell receptor beta chain. TCRdb's table, derived via immunoSEQ multiplex PCR, lists solely in-frame clones and lacks some. The table records tens of thousands of clones, around 80% of them present only once. V was pared by 4 bases and J by 11 bases, with 24 bases between. CDR1 and CDR2 (germline): SQVTM, ANQGSEA. The CDR3 has 15 residues. This sample is drawn from a study of OX40 agonist ivuxolimab in advanced cancers. The specimen comprised CD4+ or CD8+ T cells sorted from blood, sampled in a trial of the OX40 agonist ivuxolimab. The V and J genes are TRBV29-1 and TRBJ2-1; D uncertain. The sequence was collected from an adult with an advanced solid tumor such as melanoma, head and neck, liver or kidney cancer. CDR3: CSVVGSGDLASKQFF. CDR3 bases: TGCAGCGTTGTCGGTTCAGGAGACTTGGCCAGTAAGCAGTTCTTC.